This TCR beta chain was captured by sequencing in a study of T cells in Graves' hyperthyroidism and ophthalmopathy. Study-wide background: Peripheral blood samples were taken at initial diagnosis, prior to any treatment. Study-wide results and limits: Most expanded thyroid clonotypes above 0.001 recurred in blood.

TCR beta CDR3 regions were amplified from RNA. An initial round of RT-PCR targeting the TCR CDR3 relied on the HTBI primer set. TCRdb used MiXCR to reprocess the multiplex PCR reads, holding one entry per CDR3 protein. The table records approximately 630,000 distinct CDR3 sequences, about a sixth of them present only once. This clonotype was counted at least ten times. Its matching antigen is unknown. Disease duration under 2 months; hyperthyroidism patients were aged 18 to 65. Around 9.8 ml fresh peripheral blood yielded the PBMCs. Germline loops: CDR1 SNHLY, CDR2 FYNNEI. CDR3 length: 16 residues. The germline V and J ends were trimmed by 4 bases and 1 base, with 14 bases remaining between them.

This sequence originates from a woman in her twenties or thirties with Graves' hyperthyroidism. This chain joins TRBV2 and TRBJ1-5, with TRBD1 as a possible D gene (5 bases). The sample comprised blood. CDR3 nucleotides: TGTGCCAGCAGTGGGGGCGGGGGAAAAAGCAATCAGCCCCAGCATTTT. Translation gives CASSGGGGKSNQPQHF.